These 14 T cell receptor beta chains share one sample of origin, sequenced in a study of graft-versus-host responses after intestinal transplantation. Sequencing was performed with immunoSEQ multiplex PCR; in TCRdb, only in-frame clones are kept and a portion is missing. The data show roughly 110,000 clones, more than 85% seen once. No antigen has been assigned to these receptors. The material sequenced was unstimulated CD8+ T cells sorted from spleen or lymph node cells, taken before transplant. These receptors originate from a human donor who was the organ donor for an intestinal transplant.

This clone appeared a few times. The same CDR3 can be traced to other DNA sequences in this sample. J is TRBJ2-7 and V is TRBV5-6; D is unresolved. The CDR3 covers 11 residues. Per germline, CDR1 SGHDT and CDR2 YYEEEE. Trimming took off 0 bases at V and 4 bases at J, with 2 bases between the two ends. The chain's CDR3 is CASSLGYEQYF. CDR3 nucleotides: TGTGCCAGCAGCTTGGGTTACGAGCAGTACTTC.

The genes are TRBV6-1 and TRBJ1-5; D remains unclear. Germline CDR1 reads MNHNS; CDR2 reads SASEGT. V was shortened by 6 bases and J by 0 bases, with 12 bases between the two germline ends. The CDR3 has 15 residues. The CDR3 nucleotides are TGTGCCAGCAGGGAGCCTTACATTAGCAATCAGCCCCAGCATTTT. The encoded protein is CASREPYISNQPQHF.

V is TRBV7-6 and J is TRBJ2-1; TRBD2 agrees at 9 bases. CDR1 and CDR2 (germline): SGHVS, FNYEAQ. The CDR3 is 13 residues long. The junction had 12 bases not matched to a gene; V was cut back by 6 bases and J by 15 bases. In DNA, the CDR3 is TGTGCCAGCAGTCCTAGTCTAGCGGGATCCCCGTTCTTC. Translating it yields CASSPSLAGSPFF.

This clone has only one observation. V and J are TRBV4-2 and TRBJ2-3; D is ambiguous. The V gene's germline CDR1 is LGHNA and CDR2 YNFKEQ. V was trimmed by 0 bases and J by 0 bases, leaving 13 bases between them. The CDR3 covers 17 residues. The CDR3 sequence is CASSQERSPASTDTQYF. The CDR3 DNA reads TGTGCCAGCAGCCAAGAGCGAAGCCCCGCTAGCACAGATACGCAGTATTTT.

This rearrangement joins TRBV7-2 to TRBJ2-1; TRBD2 matches 7 bases. The CDR3 is 16 residues long. Germline values: CDR1 SGHTA, CDR2 FQGNSA. The V and J ends lost 7 bases and 0 bases, in that order; junction bases with no gene match: 9. CDR3: CASTQISGPSYNEQFF. The CDR3 region has the DNA TGTGCCAGCACCCAGATTAGCGGGCCCTCCTACAATGAGCAGTTCTTC.

This chain uses TRBV4-1 with TRBJ2-3; 8 bases agree with TRBD2. The CDR3 loop spans 16 amino acids. Looked up from germline, CDR1 is MGHRA and CDR2 is YSYEKL. With V trimmed by 4 bases and J by 2 bases, 8 bases remained unmatched. The CDR3 DNA sequence: TGCGCCAGCAGCCTACGAGGAGCGGGAGACACAGATACGCAGTATTTT. Residues: CASSLRGAGDTDTQYF.

V usage is TRBV5-4 and J usage is TRBJ1-1; D remains ambiguous. CDR1 is SGHNT and CDR2 is YYREEE in the germline V gene (reference sequence). The germline V and J ends were trimmed by 2 bases and 4 bases, with 6 bases remaining between them. The CDR3 totals 12 residues. This chain's CDR3 is CASSFKPTEAFF. For the CDR3, the DNA is TGTGCCAGCAGCTTCAAGCCCACTGAAGCTTTCTTT.

This sequence joins TRBV5-1 and TRBJ2-7; 9 nucleotides line up with TRBD1. Germline assignment: CDR1 SGHRS and CDR2 YFSETQ. J gave up 5 bases and V 3 bases, and 9 bases lay outside the gene matches. CDR3 length: 15 residues. Here the CDR3 DNA reads TGCGCCAGCAGCTCTCCGGGGACAGGGATAAACGAGCAGTACTTC. Its translation: CASSSPGTGINEQYF.

This chain links TRBV7-2 with TRBJ2-7; 7 bases map to TRBD2. The CDR3 is 14 amino acids. Trimming took 3 bases from V and 4 from J; bases not matched to a gene: 6. CDR1 and CDR2 (germline): SGHTA, FQGNSA. The CDR3 region is CASSFHSGPYEQYF. CDR3 bases: TGTGCCAGCAGCTTCCATAGCGGGCCGTACGAGCAGTACTTC.

The chain carries TRBV9 and TRBJ1-3, with D unresolved. The germline gives CDR1 SGDLS, CDR2 YYNGEE. Trimming left V 0 bases short and J 8 bases short, with 15 bases between. This CDR3 contains 15 residues. DNA of the CDR3: TGTGCCAGCAGCGTAGGGGCCGGGCTGGGGTACACCATATATTTT. Protein product: CASSVGAGLGYTIYF.

This sequence joins TRBV4-3 and TRBJ1-2, with D maybe TRBD1 (6 bases). In germline, CDR1 is LGHNA, CDR2 YSLEER. The V and J ends lost 1 base and 0 bases respectively, with 6 bases between them. The CDR3 has 14 amino acids. CDR3 bases: TGCGCCAGCAGCCAAGGGACAGCTAACTATGGCTACACCTTC. As protein: CASSQGTANYGYTF.

This chain links TRBV29-1 with TRBJ1-2; D possibly corresponds to TRBD1 (6 bases). Germline V gene data show CDR1 as SQVTM and CDR2 as ANQGSEA. The CDR3 is made up of 12 amino acids. Trimming shortened V by 7 bases and J by 5 bases, and 14 bases separated the two germline ends. The CDR3 nucleotides read TGCAGCGCGGAACAGGGATTATATGGCTACACCTTC. Its translation is CSAEQGLYGYTF.

This clone was seen only once. The chain carries TRBV5-5 and TRBJ1-1; D is possibly TRBD1 (6 bases). The CDR3 loop spans 16 amino acids. V was clipped by 1 base and J by 4 bases, with 17 bases between them. Germline V gene sequence: CDR1 SGHKS, CDR2 YYEKEE (reference sequence). The CDR3 DNA sequence: TGTGCCAGCAGCTTGACAGGGACACCAGGGAGCACTGAAGCTTTCTTT. Encoded protein: CASSLTGTPGSTEAFF. Based on the CDR3 plus reference TRBV5-5 and TRBJ1-1, the full variable domain is DAGVTQSPTHLIKTRGQQVTLRCSPISGHKSVSWYQQVLGQGPQFIFQYYEKEERGRGNFPDRFSARQFPNYSSELNVNALLLGDSALYLCASSLTGTPGSTEAFFGQGTRLTVV.

This sequence joins TRBV5-4 and TRBJ1-4; D might be TRBD1 (6 bases). CDR3 size: 15 residues. V shed 2 bases and J shed 12 bases, with 20 bases lying between them. The V gene's germline CDR1 is SGHNT and CDR2 YYREEE (reference sequence). The CDR3 reads CASSFLGGSVSELFF. The DNA of the CDR3 is TGTGCCAGCAGCTTTTTGGGGGGCTCGGTTTCGGAACTGTTTTTT.